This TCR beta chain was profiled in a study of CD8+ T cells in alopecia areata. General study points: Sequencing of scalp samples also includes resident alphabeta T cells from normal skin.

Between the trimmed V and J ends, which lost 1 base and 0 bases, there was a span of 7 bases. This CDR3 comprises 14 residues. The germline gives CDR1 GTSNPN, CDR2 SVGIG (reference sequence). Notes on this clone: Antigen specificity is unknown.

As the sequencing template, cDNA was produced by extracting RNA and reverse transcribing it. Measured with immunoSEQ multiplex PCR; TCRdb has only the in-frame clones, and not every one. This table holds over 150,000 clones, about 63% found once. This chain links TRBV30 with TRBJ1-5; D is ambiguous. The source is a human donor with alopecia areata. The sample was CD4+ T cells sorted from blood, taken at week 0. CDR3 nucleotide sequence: TGTGCCTGGAGTGAGTGGATTAGCAATCAGCCCCAGCATTTT. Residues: CAWSEWISNQPQHF.